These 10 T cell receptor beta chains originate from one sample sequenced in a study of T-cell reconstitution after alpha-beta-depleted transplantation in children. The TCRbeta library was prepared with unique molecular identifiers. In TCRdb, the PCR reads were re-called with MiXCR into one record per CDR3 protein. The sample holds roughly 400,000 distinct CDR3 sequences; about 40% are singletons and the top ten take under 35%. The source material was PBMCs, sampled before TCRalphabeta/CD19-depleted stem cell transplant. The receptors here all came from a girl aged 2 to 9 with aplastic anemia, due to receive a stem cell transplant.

As DNA, the CDR3 is TGTGCCAGCAGCTTGACTAGCGGGAGAAAGGGGTCTTTCACCGGGGAGCTGTTTTTT. This gives the protein CASSLTSGRKGSFTGELFF. V gene TRBV28 combines with J gene TRBJ2-2, with 12 bases identical to TRBD2. The CDR3 has 19 residues. The J segment lost 4 bases and the V segment lost 6 bases, leaving 15 bases of the junction unmatched. Germline CDR1 MDHEN, CDR2 SYDVKM. Using reference TRBV28 and TRBJ2-2 for the parts outside the CDR3, the full variable domain is DVKVTQSSRYLVKRTGEKVFLECVQDMDHENMFWYRQDPGLGLRLIYFSYDVKMKEKGDIPEGYSVSREKKERFSLILESASTNQTSMYLCASSLTSGRKGSFTGELFFGEGSRLTVL.

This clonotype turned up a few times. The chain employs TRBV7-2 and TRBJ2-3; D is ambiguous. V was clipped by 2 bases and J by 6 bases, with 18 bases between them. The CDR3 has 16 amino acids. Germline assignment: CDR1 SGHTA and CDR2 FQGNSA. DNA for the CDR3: TGTGCCAGCAGCTTAATCCCTTCTAGTCTCGCGGATACGCAGTATTTT. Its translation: CASSLIPSSLADTQYF.

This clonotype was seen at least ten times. CDR3 in amino acids: CASSLGTSNDYEQYF. In DNA form, the CDR3 reads TGCGCCAGCAGCCTCGGGACTAGTAATGATTACGAGCAGTACTTC. The chain has TRBV5-1 and TRBJ2-7, with 8 bases fitting TRBD2. The CDR3 loop spans 15 amino acids. V was clipped by 4 bases and J by 4 bases; unmatched bases: 10. Germline V gene data show CDR1 as SGHRS and CDR2 as YFSETQ. The entire variable domain, with the rest obtained from reference TRBV5-1 and TRBJ2-7, is as follows: KAGVTQTPRYLIKTRGQQVTLSCSPISGHRSVSWYQQTPGQGLQFLFEYFSETQRNKGNFPGRFSGRQFSNSRSEMNVSTLELGDSALYLCASSLGTSNDYEQYFGPGTRLTVT.

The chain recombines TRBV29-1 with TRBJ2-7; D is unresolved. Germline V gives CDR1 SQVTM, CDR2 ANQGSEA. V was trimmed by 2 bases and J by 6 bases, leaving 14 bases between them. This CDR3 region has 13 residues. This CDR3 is CSVEFGLGCEQYF. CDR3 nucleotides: TGCAGCGTTGAATTTGGGCTGGGCTGCGAGCAGTACTTC.

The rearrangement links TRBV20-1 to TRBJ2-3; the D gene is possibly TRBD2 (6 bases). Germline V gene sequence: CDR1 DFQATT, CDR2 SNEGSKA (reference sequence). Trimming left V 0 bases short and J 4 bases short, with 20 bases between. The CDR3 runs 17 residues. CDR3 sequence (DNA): TGCAGTGCTAGAGATCTGCAAGGCGGGATTGGGGCAGATACGCAGTATTTT. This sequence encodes CSARDLQGGIGADTQYF.

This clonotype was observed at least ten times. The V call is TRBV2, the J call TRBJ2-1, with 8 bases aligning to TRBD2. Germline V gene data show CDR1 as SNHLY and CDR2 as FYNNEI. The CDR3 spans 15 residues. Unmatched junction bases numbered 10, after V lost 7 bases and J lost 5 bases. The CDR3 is CASIRGVAGHNEQFF. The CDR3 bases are TGTGCCAGCATTAGGGGGGTAGCGGGACACAATGAGCAGTTCTTC.

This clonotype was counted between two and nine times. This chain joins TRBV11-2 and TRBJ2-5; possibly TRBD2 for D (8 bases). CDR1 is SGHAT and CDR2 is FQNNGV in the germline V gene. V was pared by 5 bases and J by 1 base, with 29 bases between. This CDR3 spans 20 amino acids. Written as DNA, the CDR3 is TGTGCCAGCAGCCCAGATTCTGACAGGGCTAGCGGGTACGGCCAAGAGACCCAGTACTTC. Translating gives CASSPDSDRASGYGQETQYF.

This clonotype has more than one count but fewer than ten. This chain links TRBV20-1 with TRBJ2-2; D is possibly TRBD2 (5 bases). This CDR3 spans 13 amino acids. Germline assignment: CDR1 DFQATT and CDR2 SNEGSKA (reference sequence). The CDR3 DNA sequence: TGCGGTGTTGAGGGAGAGAACACCGGGGAGCTGTTTTTT. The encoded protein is CGVEGENTGELFF.

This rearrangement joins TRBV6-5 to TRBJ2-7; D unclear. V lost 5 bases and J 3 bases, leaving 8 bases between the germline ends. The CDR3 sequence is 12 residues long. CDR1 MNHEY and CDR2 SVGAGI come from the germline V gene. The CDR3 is CASSKTYYEQYF. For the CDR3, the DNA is TGTGCCAGCAGTAAAACTTACTACGAGCAGTACTTC.

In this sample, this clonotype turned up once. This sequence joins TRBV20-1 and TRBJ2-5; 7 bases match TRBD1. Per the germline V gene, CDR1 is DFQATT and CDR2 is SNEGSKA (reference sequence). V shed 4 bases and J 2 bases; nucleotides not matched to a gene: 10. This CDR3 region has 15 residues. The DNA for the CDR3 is TGCAGTGCTAACGGACCACAGGGGAAACAAGAGACCCAGTACTTC. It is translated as CSANGPQGKQETQYF.